This entry is about one T cell receptor beta chain. The CDR3 extends over 14 amino acids. The V gene end was trimmed by 4 bases and the J gene end by 4 bases; junction bases not matched to a gene: 4. Per the germline V gene, CDR1 is SGHVS and CDR2 is FNYEAQ. Libraries were prepared by immunoSEQ multiplex PCR; TCRdb keeps only in-frame clonotypes and omits some of them. The data show fewer than 500,000 clones, with about 90% seen just once and 0.7% held by the top ten. The data were obtained in a study of blood T cell repertoires in COVID-19. In the study overall: Samples came from the United States, Italy and Spain, spanning acute and convalescent COVID-19. The cDNA or gDNA used as material had been derived from T cells, B-cell-depleted T cells, or PBMCs.

Recruits, aged roughly 18 to 100 years, lived in 25 or so US areas. The sample taken for sequencing was PBMCs or T cells enriched from blood (not recorded which). J is TRBJ1-2 and V is TRBV7-6, with 9 bases matching TRBD1. The source of this sequence is a woman under 30 who had recovered from COVID-19. As DNA, the CDR3 is TGTGCCAGCAGCTCTTCGACAGGGGGCTATGGCTACACCTTC. Its translation: CASSSSTGGYGYTF.